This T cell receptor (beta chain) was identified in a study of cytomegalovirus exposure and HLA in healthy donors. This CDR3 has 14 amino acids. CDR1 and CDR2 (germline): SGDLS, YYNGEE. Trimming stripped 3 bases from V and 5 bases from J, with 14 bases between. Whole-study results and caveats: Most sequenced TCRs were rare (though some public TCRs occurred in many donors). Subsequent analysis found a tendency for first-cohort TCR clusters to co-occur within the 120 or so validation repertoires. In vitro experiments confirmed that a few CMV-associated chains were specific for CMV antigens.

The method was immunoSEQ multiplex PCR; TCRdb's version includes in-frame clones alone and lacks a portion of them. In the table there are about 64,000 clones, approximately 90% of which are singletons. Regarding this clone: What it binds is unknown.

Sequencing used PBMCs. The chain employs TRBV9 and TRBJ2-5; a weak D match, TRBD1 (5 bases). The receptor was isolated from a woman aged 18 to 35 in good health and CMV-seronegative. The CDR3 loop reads CASSADTSGETQYF. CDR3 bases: TGTGCCAGCAGCGCGGACACTTCTGGGGAGACCCAGTACTTC.